This T cell receptor (beta chain) was captured by sequencing in a study of vaccination effects on CD4 cells after COVID-19. The study's findings and limits: Clones of infection and vaccine origin contracted markedly late after vaccination. Healthy vaccine recipients' vaccine-induced clones were almost all SARS-CoV-2 mono-reactive.

CDR3 size: 15 residues. Per germline, CDR1 MNHEY and CDR2 SVGAGI. V was clipped by 2 bases and J by 2 bases; unmatched bases: 0. TCRdb's copy holds only in-frame clones and misses some; the assay was immunoSEQ multiplex PCR. Among under 55,000 clones listed, about 70% were seen once. Upon completion of about eleven days in culture, CD4+ T cells were isolated. Each participant received a vaccine that was either BNT162b2 or mRNA-1273, given as two doses. With regard to this clone: What it binds is unknown.

The clonotype originates from a human donor who received a COVID-19 vaccine. The source was CD4+ T cells from PBMCs cultured without peptide, collected after COVID-19 vaccination. The chain links TRBV6-5 to TRBJ2-6, with 7 bases identical to TRBD2. This CDR3 is CASSYAGAGANVLTF. CDR3 DNA sequence: TGTGCCAGCAGTTACGCGGGGGCTGGGGCCAACGTCCTGACTTTC.